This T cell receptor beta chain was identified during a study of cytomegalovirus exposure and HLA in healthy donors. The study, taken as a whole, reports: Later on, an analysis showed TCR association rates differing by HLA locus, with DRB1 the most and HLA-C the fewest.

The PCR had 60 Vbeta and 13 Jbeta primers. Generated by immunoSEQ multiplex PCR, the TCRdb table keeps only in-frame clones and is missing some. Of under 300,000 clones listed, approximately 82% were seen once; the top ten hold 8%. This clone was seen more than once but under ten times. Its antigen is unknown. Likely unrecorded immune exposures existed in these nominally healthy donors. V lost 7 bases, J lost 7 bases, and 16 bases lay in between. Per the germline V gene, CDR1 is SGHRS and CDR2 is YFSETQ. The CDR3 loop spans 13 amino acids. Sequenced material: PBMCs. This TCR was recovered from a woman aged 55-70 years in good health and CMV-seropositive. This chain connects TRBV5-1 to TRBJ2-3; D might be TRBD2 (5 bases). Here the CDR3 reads CASSLETTYTQYF. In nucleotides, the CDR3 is TGCGCCAGCTCTTTGGAGACTACCTATACGCAGTATTTT.